This T cell receptor (beta chain) was identified during a study of CXCR3-negative and CXCR3-positive naive CD8 T cells. Study information: Sequencing brought in approximately 150 million TRB reads altogether, and each library got about 1.5 +/- 0.3 million.

With UMI labels, 5' RACE was used to prepare the TRB cDNA libraries. TCRdb re-called the 5' RACE reads and gives one entry per CDR3 protein, without DNA. The table lists roughly 30,000 distinct CDR3 sequences. This clonotype counts as medium-sized (0.01 to 0.1%) by frequency. Antigen unknown. CDR3 length: 12 amino acids. Per the germline V gene, CDR1 is SQVTM and CDR2 is ANQGSEA. Whole-study findings and limits: Comparably high diversity was seen in both naive subsets, and much lower diversity in memory CD8+ cells.

J is TRBJ2-7 and V is TRBV29-1; TCRdb's D call of TRBD1 is untestable without DNA. The sequencing sample was made of memory CD8+ T cells from blood. The sequence was obtained from a human donor in good health. Some clones in this sample may be carry-over from other donors' samples. This CDR3 reads CSVEVGAYEQYF.